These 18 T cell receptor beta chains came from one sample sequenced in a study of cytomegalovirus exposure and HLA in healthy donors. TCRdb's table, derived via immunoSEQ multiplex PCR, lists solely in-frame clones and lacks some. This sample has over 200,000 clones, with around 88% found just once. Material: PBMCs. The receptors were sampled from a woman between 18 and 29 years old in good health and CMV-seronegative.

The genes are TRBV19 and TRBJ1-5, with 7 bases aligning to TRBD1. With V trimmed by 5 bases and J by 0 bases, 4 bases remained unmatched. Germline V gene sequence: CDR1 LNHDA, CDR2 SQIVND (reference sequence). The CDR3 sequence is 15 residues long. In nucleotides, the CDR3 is TGTGCCAGTAGTCAGGGGGGACATAGCAATCAGCCCCAGCATTTT. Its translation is CASSQGGHSNQPQHF.

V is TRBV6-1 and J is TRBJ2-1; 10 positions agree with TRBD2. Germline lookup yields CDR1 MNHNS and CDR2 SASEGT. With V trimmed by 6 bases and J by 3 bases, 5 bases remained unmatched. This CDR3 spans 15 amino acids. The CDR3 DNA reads TGTGCCAGCAGCGATGGGACTAGCGACTACAATGAGCAGTTCTTC. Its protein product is CASSDGTSDYNEQFF.

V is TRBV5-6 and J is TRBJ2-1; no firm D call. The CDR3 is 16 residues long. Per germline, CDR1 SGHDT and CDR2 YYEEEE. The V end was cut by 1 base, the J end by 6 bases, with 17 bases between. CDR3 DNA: TGTGCCAGCAGCTTGCGCCCGCGTCGCGTGCTCAATGAGCAGTTCTTC. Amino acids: CASSLRPRRVLNEQFF.

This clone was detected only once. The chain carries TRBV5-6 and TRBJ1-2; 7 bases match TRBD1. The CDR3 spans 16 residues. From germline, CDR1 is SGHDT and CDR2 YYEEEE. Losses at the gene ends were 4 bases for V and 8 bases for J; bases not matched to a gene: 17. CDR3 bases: TGTGCCAGCAGCGCAGACTGGGGGACAGCGAGTACCGGCTACACCTTC. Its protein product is CASSADWGTASTGYTF.

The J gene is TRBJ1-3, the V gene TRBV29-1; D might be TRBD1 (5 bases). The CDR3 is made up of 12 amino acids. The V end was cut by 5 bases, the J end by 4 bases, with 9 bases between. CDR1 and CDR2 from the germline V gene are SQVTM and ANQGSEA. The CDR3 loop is CSVLTVGNTIYF. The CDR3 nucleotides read TGCAGCGTTCTGACAGTAGGAAACACCATATATTTT.

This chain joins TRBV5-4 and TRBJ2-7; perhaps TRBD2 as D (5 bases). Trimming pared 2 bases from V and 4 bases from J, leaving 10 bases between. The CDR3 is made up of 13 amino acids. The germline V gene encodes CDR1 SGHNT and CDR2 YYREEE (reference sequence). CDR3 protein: CASSFGEAYEQYF. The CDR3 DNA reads TGTGCCAGCAGCTTCGGGGAAGCTTACGAGCAGTACTTC.

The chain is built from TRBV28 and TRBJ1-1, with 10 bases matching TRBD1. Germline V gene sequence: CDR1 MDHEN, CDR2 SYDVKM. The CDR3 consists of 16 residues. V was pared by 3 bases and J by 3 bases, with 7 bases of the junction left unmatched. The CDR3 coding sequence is TGTGCCAGCAGTTTGCGGCCGGGACAGGGGTACACTGAAGCTTTCTTT. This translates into CASSLRPGQGYTEAFF.

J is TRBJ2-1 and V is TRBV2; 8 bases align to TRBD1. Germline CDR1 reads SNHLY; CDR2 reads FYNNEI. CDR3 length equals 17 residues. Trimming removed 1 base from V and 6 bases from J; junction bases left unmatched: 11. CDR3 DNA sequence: TGTGCCAGCAGTGAAGACGGCCGGGGACAGGTAATCAATGAGCAGTTCTTC. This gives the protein CASSEDGRGQVINEQFF.

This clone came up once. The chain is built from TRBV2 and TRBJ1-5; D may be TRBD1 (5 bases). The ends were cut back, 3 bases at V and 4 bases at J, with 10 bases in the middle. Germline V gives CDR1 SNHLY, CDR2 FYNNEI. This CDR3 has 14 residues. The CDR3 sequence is CASSESGPNQPQHF. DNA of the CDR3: TGTGCCAGCAGTGAGTCAGGGCCTAATCAGCCCCAGCATTTT.

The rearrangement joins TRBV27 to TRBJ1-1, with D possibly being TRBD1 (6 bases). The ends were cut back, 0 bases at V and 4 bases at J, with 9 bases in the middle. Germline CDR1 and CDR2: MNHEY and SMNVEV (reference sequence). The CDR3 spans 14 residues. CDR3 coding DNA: TGTGCCAGCAGTTTATCGGACAGCTTCACTGAAGCTTTCTTT. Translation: CASSLSDSFTEAFF.

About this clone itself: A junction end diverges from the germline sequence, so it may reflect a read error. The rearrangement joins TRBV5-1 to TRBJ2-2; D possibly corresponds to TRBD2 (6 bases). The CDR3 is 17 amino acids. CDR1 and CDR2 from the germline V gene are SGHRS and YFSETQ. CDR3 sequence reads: CASSLDASAGNPGELFF. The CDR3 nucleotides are TGCGCCAGCAGCTTGGATGCTAGTGCGGGGAACCCCGGGGAGCTGTTTTTT.

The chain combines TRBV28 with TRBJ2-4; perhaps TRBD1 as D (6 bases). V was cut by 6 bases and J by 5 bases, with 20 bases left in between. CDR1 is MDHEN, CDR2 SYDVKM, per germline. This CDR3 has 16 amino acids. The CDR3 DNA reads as TGTGCCAGCAGGCCCGGGTTGGGGGCTGGGGAAAACATTCAGTACTTC. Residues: CASRPGLGAGENIQYF.

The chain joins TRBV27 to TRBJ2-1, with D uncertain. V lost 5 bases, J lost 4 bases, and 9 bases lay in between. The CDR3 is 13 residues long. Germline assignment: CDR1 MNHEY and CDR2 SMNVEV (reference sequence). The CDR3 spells CASSLRGYNEQFF. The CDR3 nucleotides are TGTGCCAGCAGTCTCCGCGGATACAATGAGCAGTTCTTC.

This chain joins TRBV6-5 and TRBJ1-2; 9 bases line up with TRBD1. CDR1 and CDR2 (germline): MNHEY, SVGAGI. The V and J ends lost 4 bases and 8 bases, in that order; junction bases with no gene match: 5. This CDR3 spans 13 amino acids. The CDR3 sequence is CASSFNRGRGYTF. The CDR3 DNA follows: TGTGCCAGCAGTTTCAACAGGGGGCGAGGCTACACCTTC.

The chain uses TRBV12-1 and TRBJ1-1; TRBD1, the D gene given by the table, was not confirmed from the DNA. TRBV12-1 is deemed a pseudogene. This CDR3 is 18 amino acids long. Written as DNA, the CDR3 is TGTGCCAGCAGCTCCCCAGGGGGCTGGGTTGTACGAAATACTGAAGCTTTCTTT. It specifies CASSSPGGWVVRNTEAFF.

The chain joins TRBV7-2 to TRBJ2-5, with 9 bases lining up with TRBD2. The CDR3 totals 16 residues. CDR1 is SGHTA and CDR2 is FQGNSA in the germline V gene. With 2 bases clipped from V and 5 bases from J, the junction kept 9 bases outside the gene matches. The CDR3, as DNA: TGTGCCAGCAGCTTAAGGGGGCTAGCGGGACGGGAGACCCAGTACTTC. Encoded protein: CASSLRGLAGRETQYF.

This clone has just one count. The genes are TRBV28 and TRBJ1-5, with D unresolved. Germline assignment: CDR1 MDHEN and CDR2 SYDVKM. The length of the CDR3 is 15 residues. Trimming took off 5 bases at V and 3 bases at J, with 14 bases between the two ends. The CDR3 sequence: CASSPTVFNNQPQHF. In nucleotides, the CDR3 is TGTGCCAGCAGTCCCACGGTCTTCAACAATCAGCCCCAGCATTTT.

The CDR3 DNA reads as TGTGCCAGCAGTTCCACCTACACAGATACGCAGTATTTT. Its protein product is CASSSTYTDTQYF. The rearrangement links TRBV28 to TRBJ2-3, with D hard to call. Germline CDR1 reads MDHEN; CDR2 reads SYDVKM. The CDR3 contains 13 residues. Trimming pared 4 bases from V and 2 bases from J, leaving 7 bases between.